The 2 T cell receptor beta chains presented below share a single source sample, sequenced in a study of patients and donors after allogeneic stem cell transplantation. Each CDR3 protein gets one entry after TCRdb re-called the RT-PCR reads with MiXCR. The sample carries 400,000 to 450,000 distinct CDR3 sequences, approximately 16% recorded once. The sample taken for sequencing was blood, either unsorted or a sorted T cell fraction (not recorded which). All receptors come from a human donor who was either an allogeneic HSCT recipient or a stem cell or donor lymphocyte infusion donor (not recorded which). It is not recorded whose cells these are; they may come from a transplant donor.

V gene TRBV25-1 combines with J gene TRBJ1-3, with a possible D match to TRBD1 (5 bases). Per germline, CDR1 MGHDK and CDR2 SYGVNS. CDR3 length equals 17 residues. V lost 1 base, J lost 0 bases, and 13 bases lay in between. The CDR3, as DNA: TGTGCCAGCAGTGAATTTTCGCCGGGGCGCTCTGGAAACACCATATATTTT. Translation gives CASSEFSPGRSGNTIYF. The full variable domain, in which reference TRBV25-1 and TRBJ1-3 provide the parts outside the CDR3, is EADIYQTPRYLVIGTGKKITLECSQTMGHDKMYWYQQDPGMELHLIHYSYGVNSTEKGDLSSESTVSRIRTEHFPLTLESARPSHTSQYLCASSEFSPGRSGNTIYFGEGSWLTVV.

The chain links TRBV20-1 to TRBJ2-7; D is possibly TRBD1 or TRBD2 (6 bases each). The CDR3 contains 13 residues. Germline-derived CDR1 and CDR2 are DFQATT and SNEGSKA (reference sequence). The V gene lost 0 bases and the J gene lost 4 bases, with 10 bases spanning the gap. As DNA, the CDR3 is TGCAGTGCTAGAGAAGGGGGGCCTTACGAGCAGTACTTC. Translation: CSAREGGPYEQYF.